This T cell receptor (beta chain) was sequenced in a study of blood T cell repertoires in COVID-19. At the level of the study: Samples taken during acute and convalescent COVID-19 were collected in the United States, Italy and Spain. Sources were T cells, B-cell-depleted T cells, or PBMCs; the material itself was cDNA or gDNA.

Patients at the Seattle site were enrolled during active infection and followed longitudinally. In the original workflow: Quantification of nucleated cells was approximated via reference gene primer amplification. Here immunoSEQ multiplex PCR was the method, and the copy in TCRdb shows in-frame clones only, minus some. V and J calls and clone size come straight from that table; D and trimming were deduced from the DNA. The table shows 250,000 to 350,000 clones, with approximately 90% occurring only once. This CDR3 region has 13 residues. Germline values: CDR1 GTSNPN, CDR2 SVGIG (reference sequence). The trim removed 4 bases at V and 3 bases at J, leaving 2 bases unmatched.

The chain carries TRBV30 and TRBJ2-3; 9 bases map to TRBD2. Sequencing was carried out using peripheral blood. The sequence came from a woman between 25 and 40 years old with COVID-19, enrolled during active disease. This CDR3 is CAWMRGGTDTQYF. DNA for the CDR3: TGTGCCTGGATGCGGGGGGGAACAGATACGCAGTATTTT.